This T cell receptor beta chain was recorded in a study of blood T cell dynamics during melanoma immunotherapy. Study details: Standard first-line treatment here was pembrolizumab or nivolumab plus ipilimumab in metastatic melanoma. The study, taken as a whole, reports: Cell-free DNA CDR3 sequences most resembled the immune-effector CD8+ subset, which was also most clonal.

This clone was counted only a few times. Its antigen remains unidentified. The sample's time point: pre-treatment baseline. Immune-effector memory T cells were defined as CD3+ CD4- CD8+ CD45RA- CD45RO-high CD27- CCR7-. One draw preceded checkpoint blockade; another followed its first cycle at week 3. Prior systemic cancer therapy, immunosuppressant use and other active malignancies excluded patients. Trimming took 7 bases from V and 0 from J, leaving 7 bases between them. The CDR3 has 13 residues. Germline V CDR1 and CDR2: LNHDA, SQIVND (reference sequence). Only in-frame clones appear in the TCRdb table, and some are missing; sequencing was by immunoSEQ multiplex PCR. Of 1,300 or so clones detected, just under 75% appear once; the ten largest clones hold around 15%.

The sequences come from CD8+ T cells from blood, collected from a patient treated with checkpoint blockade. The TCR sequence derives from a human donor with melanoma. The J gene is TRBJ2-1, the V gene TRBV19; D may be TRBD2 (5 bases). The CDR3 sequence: CASMGSSYNEQFF. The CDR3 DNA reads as TGTGCCAGTATGGGGAGCTCCTACAATGAGCAGTTCTTC.